Listed here are 17 T cell receptor beta chains from one sample, sequenced in a study of T cell repertoires in cytomegalovirus infection. TCRdb independently ran MiXCR on the reads; one entry per CDR3 protein. The repertoire holds more than 650,000 distinct CDR3 sequences, with roughly a third as singletons. Material: PBMCs. The receptors come from a human donor in good health (CMV status not recorded). Some clones in this sample may be carry-over from other donors' samples.

This clonotype was seen repeatedly, ten times or more. The chain couples TRBV28 to TRBJ2-7; TRBD1 agrees at 10 bases. The CDR3 has 16 amino acids. The V and J ends lost 4 bases and 2 bases, in that order; junction bases with no gene match: 8. Germline assignment: CDR1 MDHEN and CDR2 SYDVKM. CDR3 DNA: TGTGCCAGCAGTTCAGGGGACAGGGGAAGGGCCTACGAGCAGTACTTC. It translates to CASSSGDRGRAYEQYF.

This clonotype was seen more than once but under ten times. The chain uses TRBV6-5 and TRBJ2-3; TRBD2 agrees at 11 bases. Germline trimming cut 11 bases from V and 0 bases from J; bases unmatched to any gene: 4. CDR3 length: 14 amino acids. Germline V lookup: CDR1 MNHEY, CDR2 SVGAGI. The DNA for the CDR3 is TGTGCCGTGACTAGCGGGGTCAGCACAGATACGCAGTATTTT. It specifies CAVTSGVSTDTQYF.

This clonotype was seen only a few times. This sequence joins TRBV28 and TRBJ1-1; the D gene is possibly TRBD1 (5 bases). The V and J ends lost 4 bases and 1 base respectively, with 13 bases between them. The CDR3 sequence is 15 residues long. Per germline, CDR1 MDHEN and CDR2 SYDVKM. The CDR3, as DNA: TGTGCCAGCAGTTCCCATAGACAGAGGAACACTGAAGCTTTCTTT. Its translation: CASSSHRQRNTEAFF.

This clonotype came up a few times. The CDR3 is CASAPGVAYEQYF. The CDR3 DNA reads TGTGCCAGCGCTCCAGGGGTAGCCTACGAGCAGTACTTC. The chain uses TRBV19 and TRBJ2-7, with a weak D call TRBD1 (6 bases). Trimming removed 9 bases from V and 2 bases from J, with 14 bases in between. The CDR3 spans 13 residues. Germline CDR1 reads LNHDA; CDR2 reads SQIVND (reference sequence). The full variable domain, its missing parts supplied by reference TRBV19 and TRBJ2-7, is DGGITQSPKYLFRKEGQNVTLSCEQNLNHDAMYWYRQDPGQGLRLIYYSQIVNDFQKGDIAEGYSVSREKKESFPLTVTSAQKNPTAFYLCASAPGVAYEQYFGPGTRLTVT.

This clonotype was seen only a few times. This may be a read error, as it is one base from a much larger clone. The V and J genes are TRBV10-3 and TRBJ2-1, with 8 positions matching TRBD2. Germline CDR1 reads ENHRY; CDR2 reads SYGVKD. The CDR3 sequence is 13 residues long. CDR3 in amino acids: CANGSGERNDQFF. As DNA, the CDR3 is TGTGCCAACGGTAGCGGGGAAAGGAATGATCAGTTCTTC.

The rearrangement uses TRBV27 and TRBJ1-1; the match to TRBD1 covers 7 bases. Germline V gives CDR1 MNHEY, CDR2 SMNVEV (reference sequence). With V trimmed by 6 bases and J by 1 base, 14 bases remained unmatched. CDR3 length: 17 amino acids. CDR3 bases: TGTGCCAGCAGCTCGACAGGGCCTAGATATTCGAACACTGAAGCTTTCTTT. Translated, it gives CASSSTGPRYSNTEAFF.

This clonotype was counted between two and nine times. J is TRBJ2-3 and V is TRBV29-1, with unresolved D. The V end was cut by 5 bases, the J end by 4 bases, with 10 bases between. Germline values: CDR1 SQVTM, CDR2 ANQGSEA. CDR3 length: 12 amino acids. The CDR3 here is CSVLEGPDTQYF. CDR3 in DNA: TGCAGCGTTTTGGAAGGGCCAGATACGCAGTATTTT.

This clonotype occurred a few times. The CDR3 loop is CASSRAGTSQETQYF. CDR3 nucleotide sequence: TGCGCCAGCAGCCGCGCCGGGACAAGTCAAGAGACCCAGTACTTC. The chain uses TRBV4-1 and TRBJ2-5; D is perhaps TRBD1 (6 bases). Trimming took off 4 bases at V and 2 bases at J, with 14 bases between the two ends. The CDR3 covers 15 residues. Germline V gene sequence: CDR1 MGHRA, CDR2 YSYEKL.

This chain joins TRBV28 and TRBJ2-7, with no clear D. Germline V gene lookup returns CDR1 MDHEN and CDR2 SYDVKM. The CDR3 spans 12 residues. Between the trimmed V and J ends, which lost 6 bases and 6 bases, there was a span of 12 bases. The CDR3 nucleotides are TGTGCCAGCAGCTCACGAAAACGCGAGCAGTACTTC. It encodes CASSSRKREQYF.

A few counts support this clonotype. This sequence joins TRBV20-1 and TRBJ1-5, with 7 bases identical to TRBD1. The CDR3 sequence is 14 residues long. V shed 5 bases, J shed 6 bases, and the junction held 10 bases outside the gene matches. Per germline, CDR1 DFQATT and CDR2 SNEGSKA (reference sequence). CDR3 residues: CSAQNRQGGQPQHF. CDR3 coding DNA: TGCAGTGCTCAAAACCGACAGGGAGGTCAGCCCCAGCATTTT.

This clonotype was seen many times. The chain carries TRBV12-3 or TRBV12-4 and TRBJ2-1; 11 bases are a match to TRBD2. The V gene end was trimmed by 6 bases and the J gene end by 7 bases; junction bases not matched to a gene: 5. This CDR3 has 14 residues. CDR3 region: CASSLSGGVNEQFF. The CDR3 bases are TGTGCCAGCAGCCTTAGCGGGGGGGTAAATGAGCAGTTCTTC.

At least ten counts were recorded for this clonotype. The chain combines TRBV7-2 with TRBJ2-1; D is unclear. Per germline, CDR1 SGHTA and CDR2 FQGNSA. The CDR3 runs to 13 residues. V shed 3 bases and J shed 7 bases, with 10 bases lying between them. CDR3 in amino acids: CASSLTNKNEQFF. The CDR3 DNA follows: TGTGCCAGCAGCTTGACCAATAAGAATGAGCAGTTCTTC. The whole variable domain, remainder taken from reference TRBV7-2 and TRBJ2-1, is GAGVSQSPSNKVTEKGKDVELRCDPISGHTALYWYRQSLGQGLEFLIYFQGNSAPDKSGLPSDRFSAERTGGSVSTLTIQRTQQEDSAVYLCASSLTNKNEQFFGPGTRLTVL.

This clonotype appeared many times. The rearrangement uses TRBV6-5 and TRBJ1-2; D remains unclear. In germline, CDR1 is MNHEY, CDR2 SVGAGI. V gave up 2 bases and J gave up 8 bases, with 9 bases separating them. The CDR3 consists of 12 residues. CDR3 coding DNA: TGTGCCAGCAGTTACGAGGGTCGCGGCTACACCTTC. Amino acids: CASSYEGRGYTF.

The chain recombines TRBV4-2 with TRBJ2-7, with D possibly matching TRBD1 (6 bases). Germline CDR1 is LGHNA and CDR2 is YNFKEQ. Trimming cost V 0 bases and J 9 bases, with 9 bases left between them. This CDR3 spans 12 amino acids. The CDR3 region has the DNA TGTGCCAGCAGCCAAGATTCACAGGGGCAGTACTTC. This codes for CASSQDSQGQYF.

V is TRBV7-8 and J is TRBJ2-7; possibly TRBD2 for D (6 bases). CDR1 SGHVS and CDR2 FQNEAQ come from the germline V gene. The ends were cut back, 3 bases at V and 2 bases at J, with 11 bases in the middle. The CDR3 spans 14 residues. Here the CDR3 DNA reads TGTGCCAGCAGCTTGGGGGACTTGACCTACGAGCAGTACTTC. It yields the protein CASSLGDLTYEQYF.

The V and J genes are TRBV7-9 and TRBJ1-1; TRBD1 might be the D (6 bases). Germline-derived CDR1 and CDR2 are SEHNR and FQNEAQ (reference sequence). With 0 bases removed from V and 9 bases from J, the gap between germline ends came to 17 bases. This CDR3 has 15 amino acids. The chain's CDR3 is CASSLAGVLWGQAFF. In DNA form, the CDR3 reads TGTGCCAGCAGCTTAGCGGGGGTCCTTTGGGGGCAAGCTTTCTTT.

The J gene is TRBJ2-2, the V gene TRBV28; TRBD2 aligns across 7 bases. The CDR3 spans 15 residues. Germline-derived CDR1 and CDR2 are MDHEN and SYDVKM. With 10 bases clipped from V and 3 bases from J, the junction kept 11 bases outside the gene matches. The CDR3 loop reads CAILVAGTDTGELFF. CDR3 in DNA: TGTGCCATCCTAGTAGCGGGTACGGACACCGGGGAGCTGTTTTTT. Drawing the rest from reference TRBV28 and TRBJ2-2, the complete variable domain is DVKVTQSSRYLVKRTGEKVFLECVQDMDHENMFWYRQDPGLGLRLIYFSYDVKMKEKGDIPEGYSVSREKKERFSLILESASTNQTSMYLCAILVAGTDTGELFFGEGSRLTVL.